This T cell receptor (beta chain) came from a study of patients and donors after allogeneic stem cell transplantation. TCRdb re-derived calls from the RT-PCR reads in MiXCR, one entry per CDR3 protein. The data hold 190,000 or so distinct CDR3 sequences, with around two fifths observed a single time. The source is a human donor who was either an allogeneic HSCT recipient or a stem cell or donor lymphocyte infusion donor (not recorded which). It is not recorded whose cells these are; they may come from a transplant donor. Sequencing input: blood, either unsorted or a sorted T cell fraction (not recorded which).

The CDR3 spells CASGLTEADSPLHF. Here the CDR3 DNA reads TGTGCCAGCGGTCTCACCGAGGCTGATTCACCCCTCCACTTT. The rearrangement joins TRBV2 to TRBJ1-6; D unclear. The CDR3 covers 14 residues. Trimming left V 8 bases short and J 8 bases short, with 16 bases between. Germline V gene data show CDR1 as SNHLY and CDR2 as FYNNEI.